This T cell receptor (beta chain) was captured in a study of shared clonotypes between healthy human individuals. General study points: When compared with the clonotypes that were shared by all four sorted-subset donors, the non-shared clonotypes turned out to have lower generation probabilities.

V dropped 8 bases and J dropped 3 bases, with 8 bases sitting between them. Germline V gene data show CDR1 as MDHEN and CDR2 as SYDVKM. The CDR3 extends over 11 amino acids. Notes on this clone: Antigen: not known.

Method: immunoSEQ multiplex PCR; TCRdb's copy keeps in-frame clones and lacks some. Counted here are about 95,000 clones, under 80% occurring once; the ten biggest clones make up roughly 43%. The chain combines TRBV28 with TRBJ2-7, with D unresolved. The TCR comes from a man aged 25 to 45 in good health. Sequenced material: memory CD8+ T cells sorted from blood. The subset: CD45RO+ cells pooled with CCR7-negative TemRA cells. In DNA form, the CDR3 reads TGTGCCAGCGGAAATTACTACGAGCAGTACTTC. This translates into CASGNYYEQYF. The whole variable domain, remainder taken from reference TRBV28 and TRBJ2-7, is DVKVTQSSRYLVKRTGEKVFLECVQDMDHENMFWYRQDPGLGLRLIYFSYDVKMKEKGDIPEGYSVSREKKERFSLILESASTNQTSMYLCASGNYYEQYFGPGTRLTVT.